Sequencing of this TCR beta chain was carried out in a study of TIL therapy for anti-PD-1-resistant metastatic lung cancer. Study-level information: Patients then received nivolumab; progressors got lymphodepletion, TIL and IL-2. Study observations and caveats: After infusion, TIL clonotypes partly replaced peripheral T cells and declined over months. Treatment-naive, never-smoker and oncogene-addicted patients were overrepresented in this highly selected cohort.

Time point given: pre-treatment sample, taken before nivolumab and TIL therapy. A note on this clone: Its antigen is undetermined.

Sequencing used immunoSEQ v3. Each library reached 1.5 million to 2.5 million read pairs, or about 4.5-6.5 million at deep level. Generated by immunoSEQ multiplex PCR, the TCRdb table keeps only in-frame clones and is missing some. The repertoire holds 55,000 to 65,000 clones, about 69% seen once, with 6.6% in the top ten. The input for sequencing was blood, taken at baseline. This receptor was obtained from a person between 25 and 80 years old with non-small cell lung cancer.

DNA of the CDR3: TGCAGCGGACAGGGGACCTCAACTAATGAAAAACTGTTTTTT. This codes for CSGQGTSTNEKLFF. This chain uses TRBV29-1 with TRBJ1-4, with TRBD1 identical over 8 bases. With V trimmed by 7 bases and J by 0 bases, 4 bases remained unmatched. Germline V gene lookup returns CDR1 SQVTM and CDR2 ANQGSEA. The CDR3 consists of 14 residues.